This TCR beta chain was documented in a study of blood T cell repertoires in COVID-19. Background on the study: PBMCs, B-cell-depleted T cells, or T cells were the source of the cDNA or gDNA that made up the material.

In germline, CDR1 is SGHKS, CDR2 YYEKEE (reference sequence). The CDR3 is 16 amino acids. Trimming removed 4 bases from V and 5 bases from J, with 20 bases in between. As originally analysed: Counts of nucleated cells, estimated from reference gene primer amplification, were obtained. TCRdb's table, derived via immunoSEQ multiplex PCR, lists solely in-frame clones and lacks some. Clonal size and the V and J genes are those of that table, whereas D and trimming came from the DNA. This sample has about 240,000 clones, with roughly four fifths found just once. This chain joins TRBV5-5 and TRBJ2-3; TRBD2 might be the D (6 bases). The sequence was obtained from a man aged 25 to 40 who had recovered from COVID-19. Sequenced input: peripheral blood. In DNA, the CDR3 is TGTGCCAGCAGCCCCCGCCGGGGGTTAGGGGAAGATACGCAGTATTTT. Translated: CASSPRRGLGEDTQYF.